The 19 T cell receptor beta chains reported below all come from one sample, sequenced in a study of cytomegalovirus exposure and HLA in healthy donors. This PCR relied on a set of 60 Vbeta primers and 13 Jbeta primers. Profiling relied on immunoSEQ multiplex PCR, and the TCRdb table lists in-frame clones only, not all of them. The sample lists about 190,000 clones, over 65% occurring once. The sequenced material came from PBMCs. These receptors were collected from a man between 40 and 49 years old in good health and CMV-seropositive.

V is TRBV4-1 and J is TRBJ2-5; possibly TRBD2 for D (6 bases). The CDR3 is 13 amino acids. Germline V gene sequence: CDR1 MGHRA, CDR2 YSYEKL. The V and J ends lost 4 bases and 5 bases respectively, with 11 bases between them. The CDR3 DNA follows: TGCGCCAGCAGCCGGGGACTCCAGGAGACCCAGTACTTC. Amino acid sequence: CASSRGLQETQYF.

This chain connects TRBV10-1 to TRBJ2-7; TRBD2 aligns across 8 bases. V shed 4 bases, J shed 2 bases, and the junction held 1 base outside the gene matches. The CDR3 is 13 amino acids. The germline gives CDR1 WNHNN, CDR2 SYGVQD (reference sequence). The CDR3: CASSVGGAYEQYF. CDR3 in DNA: TGCGCCAGCAGTGTCGGGGGGGCCTACGAGCAGTACTTC.

This chain's CDR3 is CASSLGGSPLETQYF. CDR3 sequence (DNA): TGTGCCAGCAGCCTGGGGGGTAGTCCCCTAGAGACCCAGTACTTC. The genes are TRBV7-6 and TRBJ2-5; possibly TRBD2 for D (6 bases). Germline V gene sequence: CDR1 SGHVS, CDR2 FNYEAQ. Trimming shortened V by 5 bases and J by 4 bases, and 17 bases separated the two germline ends. The length of the CDR3 is 15 residues.

CDR3 bases: TGTGCCAGCAGCTTAATCCTAGCGATCGAAGAGACCCAGTACTTC. Translation: CASSLILAIEETQYF. J is TRBJ2-5 and V is TRBV28, with TRBD2 as a possible D gene (6 bases). Trimming cost V 6 bases and J 3 bases, with 17 bases left between them. CDR3 length equals 15 residues. The germline V gene encodes CDR1 MDHEN and CDR2 SYDVKM.

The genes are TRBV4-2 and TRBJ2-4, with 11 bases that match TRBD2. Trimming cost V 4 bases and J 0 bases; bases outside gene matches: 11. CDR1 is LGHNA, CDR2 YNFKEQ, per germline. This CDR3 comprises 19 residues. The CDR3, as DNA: TGTGCCAGCAGCCTTTCTGGGACTAGCGGTTATCTAGCCAAAAACATTCAGTACTTC. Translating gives CASSLSGTSGYLAKNIQYF.

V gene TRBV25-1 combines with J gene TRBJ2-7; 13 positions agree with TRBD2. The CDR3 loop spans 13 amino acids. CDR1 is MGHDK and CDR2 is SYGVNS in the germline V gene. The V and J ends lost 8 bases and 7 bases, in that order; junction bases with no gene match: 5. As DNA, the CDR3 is TGTGCCAGCTCGGGACTAGCGGGAAGGGAGCAGTACTTC. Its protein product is CASSGLAGREQYF.

In DNA, the CDR3 is TGTGCCAGCAGTCTCTCGACTAGCGGGAGTGTCGAGCAGTACTTC. The encoded protein is CASSLSTSGSVEQYF. The gene calls are TRBV28 and TRBJ2-7; TRBD2 matches at 12 bases. Germline lookup yields CDR1 MDHEN and CDR2 SYDVKM. The CDR3 contains 15 residues. V gave up 5 bases and J gave up 6 bases; unmatched junction bases: 8.

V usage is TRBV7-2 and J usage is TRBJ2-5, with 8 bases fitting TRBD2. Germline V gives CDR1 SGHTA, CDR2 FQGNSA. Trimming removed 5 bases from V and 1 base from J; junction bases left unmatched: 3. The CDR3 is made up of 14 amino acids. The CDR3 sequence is CASSPTSGQETQYF. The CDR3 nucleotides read TGTGCCAGCAGCCCTACTAGCGGCCAAGAGACCCAGTACTTC.

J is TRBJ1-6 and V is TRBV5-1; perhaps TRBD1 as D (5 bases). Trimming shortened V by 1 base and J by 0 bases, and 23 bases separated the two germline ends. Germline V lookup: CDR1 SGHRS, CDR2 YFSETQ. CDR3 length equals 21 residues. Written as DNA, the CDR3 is TGCGCCAGCAGCTTGACTGCGGGACGGGCCTCCAGTAGCTCCTATAATTCACCCCTCCACTTT. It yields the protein CASSLTAGRASSSSYNSPLHF. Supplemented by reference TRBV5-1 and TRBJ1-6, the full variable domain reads KAGVTQTPRYLIKTRGQQVTLSCSPISGHRSVSWYQQTPGQGLQFLFEYFSETQRNKGNFPGRFSGRQFSNSRSEMNVSTLELGDSALYLCASSLTAGRASSSSYNSPLHFGNGTRLTVT.

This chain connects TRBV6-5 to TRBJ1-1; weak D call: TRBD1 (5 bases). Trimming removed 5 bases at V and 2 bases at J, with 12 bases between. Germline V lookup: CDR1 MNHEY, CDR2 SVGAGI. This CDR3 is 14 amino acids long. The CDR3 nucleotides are TGTGCCAGCAGTGAAGGCGGGGCTAACACTGAAGCTTTCTTT. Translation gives CASSEGGANTEAFF.

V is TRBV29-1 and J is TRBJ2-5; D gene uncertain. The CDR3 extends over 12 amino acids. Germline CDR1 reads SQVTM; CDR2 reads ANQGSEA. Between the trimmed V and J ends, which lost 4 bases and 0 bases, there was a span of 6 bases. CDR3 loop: CSVGANQETQYF. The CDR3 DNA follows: TGCAGCGTTGGGGCCAACCAAGAGACCCAGTACTTC.

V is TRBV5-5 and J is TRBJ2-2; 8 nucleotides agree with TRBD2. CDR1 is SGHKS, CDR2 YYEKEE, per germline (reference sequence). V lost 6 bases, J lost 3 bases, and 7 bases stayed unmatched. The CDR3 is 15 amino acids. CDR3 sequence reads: CASNGGGHYTGELFF. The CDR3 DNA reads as TGTGCCAGCAACGGGGGGGGGCATTACACCGGGGAGCTGTTTTTT.

CDR3 amino acids: CASSLQGISNSYEQYF. The DNA for the CDR3 is TGTGCCAGCAGCTTACAGGGAATCTCAAACTCCTACGAGCAGTACTTC. The rearrangement joins TRBV13 to TRBJ2-7, with TRBD1 as a possible D gene (5 bases). The germline V and J ends were trimmed by 2 bases and 0 bases, with 14 bases remaining between them. This CDR3 is built from 16 residues. In germline, CDR1 is PRHDT, CDR2 FYEKMQ (reference sequence).

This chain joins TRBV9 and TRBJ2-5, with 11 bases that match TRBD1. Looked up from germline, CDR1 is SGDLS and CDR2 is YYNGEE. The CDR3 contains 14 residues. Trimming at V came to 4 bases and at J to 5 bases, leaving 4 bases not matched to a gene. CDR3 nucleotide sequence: TGTGCCAGCAGCCGGACAGGGGGCTTGGAGACCCAGTACTTC. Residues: CASSRTGGLETQYF. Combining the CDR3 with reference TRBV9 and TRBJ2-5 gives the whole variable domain DSGVTQTPKHLITATGQRVTLRCSPRSGDLSVYWYQQSLDQGLQFLIQYYNGEERAKGNILERFSAQQFPDLHSELNLSSLELGDSALYFCASSRTGGLETQYFGPGTRLLVL.

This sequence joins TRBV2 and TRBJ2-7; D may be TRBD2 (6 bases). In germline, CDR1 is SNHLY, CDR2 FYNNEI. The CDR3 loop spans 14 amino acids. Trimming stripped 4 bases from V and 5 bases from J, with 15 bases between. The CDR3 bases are TGTGCCAGCAGTGGGACTAACTCCCAAAACGAGCAGTACTTC. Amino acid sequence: CASSGTNSQNEQYF.

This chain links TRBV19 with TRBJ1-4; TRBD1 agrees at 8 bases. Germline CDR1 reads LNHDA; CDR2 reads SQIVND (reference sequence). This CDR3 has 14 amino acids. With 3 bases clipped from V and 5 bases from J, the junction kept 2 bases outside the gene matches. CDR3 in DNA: TGTGCCAGTAGTATCACAGGGGGGAATGAAAAACTGTTTTTT. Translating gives CASSITGGNEKLFF.

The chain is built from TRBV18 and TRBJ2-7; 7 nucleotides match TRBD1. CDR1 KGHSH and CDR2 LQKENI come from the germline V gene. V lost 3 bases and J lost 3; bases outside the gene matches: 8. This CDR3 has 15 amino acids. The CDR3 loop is CASSPPLGQSYEQYF. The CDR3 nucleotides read TGTGCCAGCTCACCCCCGCTGGGACAGAGCTACGAGCAGTACTTC.

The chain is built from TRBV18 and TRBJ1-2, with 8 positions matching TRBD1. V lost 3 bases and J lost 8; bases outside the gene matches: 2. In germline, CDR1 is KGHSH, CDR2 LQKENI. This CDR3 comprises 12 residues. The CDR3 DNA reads TGTGCCAGCTCACCCGCAGGGGGCGGCTACACCTTC. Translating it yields CASSPAGGGYTF.

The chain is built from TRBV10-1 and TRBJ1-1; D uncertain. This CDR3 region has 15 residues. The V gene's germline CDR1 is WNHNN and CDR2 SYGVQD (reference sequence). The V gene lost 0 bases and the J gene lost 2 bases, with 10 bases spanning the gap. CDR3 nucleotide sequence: TGCGCCAGCAGTGAGTCTGCAGGTCGAAACACTGAAGCTTTCTTT. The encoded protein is CASSESAGRNTEAFF.